The 7 T cell receptor beta chains in this list originate from one sample, sequenced in a study of shared clonotypes between healthy human individuals. The naive CD8 fraction comprised CD45RO-negative cells positively selected for CCR7 and excluded terminally differentiated effector memory CD45RA+ cells. Data came from immunoSEQ multiplex PCR; TCRdb stores just in-frame clones and leaves some out. The repertoire holds a few million clones, with around 93% as singletons. The material sequenced was naive CD8+ T cells from PBMCs. Receptor source: a man between 18 and 35 years old in good health. Some clones in this sample may be carry-over from other donors' samples.

A word on this clone: Additional DNA sequences in this sample encode the identical CDR3. The chain links TRBV5-6 to TRBJ2-7, with unresolved D. V dropped 0 bases and J dropped 3 bases, with 7 bases sitting between them. The CDR3 is 13 residues long. Germline loops: CDR1 SGHDT, CDR2 YYEEEE. CDR3 DNA: TGTGCCAGCAGCTTGGCGGTGAGCTACGAGCAGTACTTC. Its protein is CASSLAVSYEQYF. Full variable domain (remainder filled in from reference TRBV5-6 and TRBJ2-7): DAGVTQSPTHLIKTRGQQVTLRCSPKSGHDTVSWYQQALGQGPQFIFQYYEEEERQRGNFPDRFSGHQFPNYSSELNVNALLLGDSALYLCASSLAVSYEQYFGPGTRLTVT.

The table lists this clone with a count of one. The chain employs TRBV10-3 and TRBJ2-7; no clear D gene. The V and J ends lost 4 bases and 4 bases respectively, with 11 bases between them. The germline V gene encodes CDR1 ENHRY and CDR2 SYGVKD. The CDR3 covers 13 residues. In nucleotides, the CDR3 is TGTGCCATCAGTGCTGGCACGACTTACGAGCAGTACTTC. It is translated as CAISAGTTYEQYF.

V is TRBV11-2 and J is TRBJ2-7, with a possible D match to TRBD1 (6 bases). This CDR3 spans 13 amino acids. Looked up from germline, CDR1 is SGHAT and CDR2 is FQNNGV. The ends were cut back, 3 bases at V and 5 bases at J, with 11 bases in the middle. The CDR3 reads CASSFYRADEQYF. CDR3 bases: TGTGCCAGCAGCTTTTACAGGGCTGACGAGCAGTACTTC.

CDR3 region: CASSVDSAAWGTQYF. The CDR3 DNA follows: TGTGCCAGCAGCGTAGATTCGGCTGCCTGGGGGACCCAGTACTTC. The chain recombines TRBV9 with TRBJ2-5; no reliable D call. The CDR3 contains 15 residues. V dropped 0 bases and J dropped 7 bases, with 16 bases sitting between them. Germline values: CDR1 SGDLS, CDR2 YYNGEE.

The chain carries TRBV5-6 and TRBJ1-5; D possibly corresponds to TRBD1 (5 bases). CDR3 size: 14 residues. Germline V gene data show CDR1 as SGHDT and CDR2 as YYEEEE. V was trimmed by 4 bases and J by 2 bases, leaving 10 bases between them. CDR3 amino acids: CASSRGFGNQPQHF. Written as DNA, the CDR3 is TGTGCCAGCAGCCGGGGGTTTGGCAATCAGCCCCAGCATTTT.

This chain joins TRBV19 and TRBJ1-1; TRBD1 aligns across 8 bases. The CDR3 consists of 15 residues. Germline lookup yields CDR1 LNHDA and CDR2 SQIVND (reference sequence). V lost 1 base to trimming and J lost 4 bases; unmatched junction nucleotides: 5. The CDR3 loop is CASSIGTGRPTEAFF. The DNA of the CDR3 is TGTGCCAGTAGTATAGGGACAGGGAGGCCCACTGAAGCTTTCTTT.

The V call is TRBV30, the J call TRBJ1-1; TRBD1 agrees at 10 bases. Germline V gene sequence: CDR1 GTSNPN, CDR2 SVGIG (reference sequence). This CDR3 is 14 amino acids long. V lost 1 base, J lost 4 bases, and 3 bases stayed unmatched. In nucleotides, the CDR3 is TGTGCCTGGAGTGAGGACAGGGGGAGCACTGAAGCTTTCTTT. It specifies CAWSEDRGSTEAFF.